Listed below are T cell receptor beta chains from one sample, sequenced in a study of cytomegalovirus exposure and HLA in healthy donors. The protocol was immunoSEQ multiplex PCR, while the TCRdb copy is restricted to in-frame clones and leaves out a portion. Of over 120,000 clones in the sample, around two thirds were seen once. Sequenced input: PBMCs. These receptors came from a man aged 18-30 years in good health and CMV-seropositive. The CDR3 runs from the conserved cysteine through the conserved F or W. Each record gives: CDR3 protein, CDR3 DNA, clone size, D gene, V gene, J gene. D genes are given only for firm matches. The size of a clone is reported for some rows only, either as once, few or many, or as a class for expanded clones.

CASNQGNSYEQYF,TGTGCCAGTAACCAGGGGAATTCCTACGAGCAGTACTTC,few,.,TRBV6-5,TRBJ2-7
CASNPGQGVTGELFF,TGTGCCAGCAATCCGGGACAGGGGGTTACCGGGGAGCTGTTTTTT,.,TRBD1,TRBV2,TRBJ2-2
CASKGTGFYEQYF,TGTGCCAGCAAAGGGACAGGCTTCTACGAGCAGTACTTC,once,TRBD1,TRBV27,TRBJ2-7
CASSLVPSGPYEQYF,TGTGCCAGCAGCTTGGTCCCTAGCGGGCCATACGAGCAGTACTTC,.,TRBD2,TRBV5-6,TRBJ2-7
CASSLRTSGDYNEQFF,TGTGCCAGTAGTCTTAGGACTAGCGGGGATTACAATGAGCAGTTCTTC,few,TRBD2,TRBV19,TRBJ2-1
CASSLGVWGDGNQPQHF,TGTGCCAGCAGCTTAGGAGTCTGGGGGGATGGGAATCAGCCCCAGCATTTT,.,.,TRBV5-5,TRBJ1-5
CASSIDEGLRGYTF,TGTGCCAGTAGTATAGATGAGGGCTTGCGTGGCTACACCTTC,.,.,TRBV19,TRBJ1-2
CASSLSSAGGPIWKKTQYF,TGTGCCAGCAGTTTATCGAGTGCGGGGGGGCCGATTTGGAAAAAGACCCAGTACTTC,few,TRBD2,TRBV27,TRBJ2-5
CASSLAPQGVYEQYF,TGCGCCAGCAGCTTGGCGCCCCAGGGCGTCTACGAGCAGTACTTC,.,.,TRBV5-1,TRBJ2-7
CASSLGQNYNEQFF,TGCGCCAGCAGCTTGGGGCAAAACTACAATGAGCAGTTCTTC,.,.,TRBV5-1,TRBJ2-1
CASSLVAGSDMNTEAFF,TGTGCCAGCAGCTTAGTGGCGGGATCCGACATGAACACTGAAGCTTTCTTT,.,.,TRBV13,TRBJ1-1
CASSNAGQGADTEAFF,TGTGCCAGCAGCAACGCGGGACAGGGGGCCGACACTGAAGCTTTCTTT,.,TRBD1,TRBV7-9,TRBJ1-1
CASSEGGETQYF,TGTGCCAGCAGCGAGGGAGGGGAGACCCAGTACTTC,.,TRBD2,TRBV7-2,TRBJ2-5
CASMGTGLNTGELFF,TGTGCCAGCATGGGTACAGGATTAAACACCGGGGAGCTGTTTTTT,.,.,TRBV6-4,TRBJ2-2
CASSRGLAGGQETQYF,TGTGCCAGCAGCCGAGGGCTAGCGGGAGGGCAAGAGACCCAGTACTTC,.,TRBD2,TRBV28,TRBJ2-5
CASSPPYREAFF,TGTGCCAGCAGCCCCCCCTACCGTGAAGCTTTCTTT,.,.,TRBV7-9,TRBJ1-1
CASSKTGTYEQYF,TGTGCCAGTAGTAAAACCGGGACCTACGAGCAGTACTTC,.,.,TRBV19,TRBJ2-7
CSAYGNTEAFF,TGCAGCGCCTACGGTAACACTGAAGCTTTCTTT,.,.,TRBV29-1,TRBJ1-1
CASSPGQGTPLHF,TGTGCCAGTAGTCCCGGACAGGGGACACCCCTCCACTTT,few,TRBD1,TRBV19,TRBJ1-6
CASSRGFGSNEQFF,TGTGCCAGCAGCAGGGGGTTTGGGAGCAATGAGCAGTTCTTC,.,.,TRBV5-4,TRBJ2-1
CASSWGLAGSGDTQYF,TGTGCCAGCAGCTGGGGACTAGCGGGTAGCGGGGATACGCAGTATTTT,once,TRBD2,TRBV5-4,TRBJ2-3
CASADLAKNIQYF,TGCGCCAGCGCAGATTTAGCCAAAAACATTCAGTACTTC,once,.,TRBV10-1,TRBJ2-4
CASTPRGQNTEAFF,TGTGCCAGCACTCCTCGGGGTCAGAACACTGAAGCTTTCTTT,.,.,TRBV9,TRBJ1-1
CASSVLAGGTDTQYF,TGCGCCAGCAGTGTTCTAGCGGGGGGGACAGATACGCAGTATTTT,.,TRBD2,TRBV10-2,TRBJ2-3
CASSLAEPHLSGNTIYF,TGTGCCAGCAGTTTAGCGGAGCCGCACCTCTCTGGAAACACCATATATTTT,.,.,TRBV28,TRBJ1-3
CASSQDRSGGGETQYF,TGTGCCAGCAGCCAAGATAGGTCGGGAGGGGGAGAGACCCAGTACTTC,once,TRBD2,TRBV14,TRBJ2-5
CASSPLDTRSNQPQHF,TGTGCCAGCTCACCACTCGATACGAGGAGCAATCAGCCCCAGCATTTT,.,.,TRBV18,TRBJ1-5
CASSFDRGQTGELFF,TGCGCCAGCAGCTTCGACAGGGGGCAAACCGGGGAGCTGTTTTTT,.,TRBD1,TRBV5-1,TRBJ2-2
CASSEARGGLDGYTF,TGTGCCAGCAGTGAAGCGAGGGGAGGGCTTGATGGCTACACCTTC,.,.,TRBV2,TRBJ1-2
CASSPLEGANEKLFF,TGTGCCAGCAGCCCCCTGGAAGGGGCTAATGAAAAACTGTTTTTT,once,.,TRBV7-6,TRBJ1-4
CASSLQAFAGVGSEQYF,TGCGCCAGCAGCCTCCAAGCGTTCGCCGGGGTTGGGAGCGAGCAGTACTTC,few,.,TRBV4-1,TRBJ2-7
CATTGTGDYEQYF,TGTGCCACAACCGGGACAGGGGACTACGAGCAGTACTTC,.,TRBD1,TRBV10-3,TRBJ2-7
CATGDTIGNSPLHF,TGTGCCACCGGGGACACTATCGGTAATTCACCCCTCCACTTT,once,.,TRBV5-4,TRBJ1-6
CSVDGLAGGAAYNEQFF,TGCAGCGTTGATGGGCTAGCGGGAGGAGCCGCCTACAATGAGCAGTTCTTC,.,TRBD2,TRBV29-1,TRBJ2-1
CASSPSFYEQYF,TGCGCCAGCAGCCCGTCCTTTTACGAGCAGTACTTC,.,.,TRBV5-1,TRBJ2-7
CASSQPPDRAPVSGANVLTF,TGCGCCAGCAGCCAACCTCCCGACAGGGCCCCAGTCTCTGGGGCCAACGTCCTGACTTTC,.,TRBD1,TRBV4-1,TRBJ2-6
CASSRDRGHETQYF,TGTGCCAGCAGCCGGGACAGGGGGCATGAGACCCAGTACTTC,.,TRBD1,TRBV7-8,TRBJ2-5
CASSFAQGADTQYF,TGCGCCAGCAGCTTTGCCCAGGGGGCAGATACGCAGTATTTT,.,TRBD1,TRBV5-1,TRBJ2-3
CASSVGTGGGDEQFF,TGTGCCAGCAGTGTCGGGACAGGGGGCGGCGATGAGCAGTTCTTC,.,TRBD1,TRBV6-1,TRBJ2-1
CAIKQGGGYEQYF,TGTGCCATCAAACAGGGGGGTGGCTACGAGCAGTACTTC,.,TRBD1,TRBV10-3,TRBJ2-7
CASSLSLTGPGYTF,TGTGCCAGCAGCCTGAGCTTGACAGGGCCCGGCTACACCTTC,.,TRBD1,TRBV7-8,TRBJ1-2
CASSIGTVGNEQYF,TGTGCCAGTAGTATCGGGACAGTAGGCAACGAGCAGTACTTC,few,TRBD1,TRBV19,TRBJ2-7
CASSNGEGYGYTF,TGTGCCAGCAGTAACGGGGAGGGCTATGGCTACACCTTC,once,.,TRBV6-5,TRBJ1-2
CASRVGQENYGYTF,TGTGCCAGCAGGGTGGGACAGGAAAACTATGGCTACACCTTC,.,TRBD1,TRBV6-5,TRBJ1-2
CASSLWDRTYEQYF,TGTGCCAGCAGTTTATGGGACAGAACCTACGAGCAGTACTTC,.,TRBD1,TRBV27,TRBJ2-7
CASSEVRSYGYTF,TGTGCCAGCAGTGAAGTTAGATCCTATGGCTACACCTTC,.,.,TRBV2,TRBJ1-2
CASSLAEGAGYEQYF,TGCGCCAGCAGCTTGGCTGAGGGGGCGGGCTACGAGCAGTACTTC,.,TRBD1,TRBV5-1,TRBJ2-7
CAWDIAGASTDTQYF,TGTGCCTGGGATATAGCGGGAGCCAGCACAGATACGCAGTATTTT,.,TRBD2,TRBV30,TRBJ2-3
CASSSIAGFTGELFF,TGTGCCAGCAGTTCTATAGCGGGGTTCACCGGGGAGCTGTTTTTT,.,TRBD2,TRBV4-2,TRBJ2-2
CASRRKEGSGNTIYF,TGTGCCAGCAGAAGGAAGGAGGGCTCTGGAAACACCATATATTTT,.,.,TRBV2,TRBJ1-3
CASTASGSLYNEQFF,TGTGCCAGTACCGCTAGCGGGAGTTTATACAATGAGCAGTTCTTC,.,TRBD2,TRBV19,TRBJ2-1
CASSEAYNSPFF,TGTGCCAGCAGTGAAGCGTACAACAGTCCCTTTTTT,.,.,TRBV6-1,TRBJ1-4
CASRQAAGGIYEQYF,TGTGCCAGCAGGCAGGCGGCAGGGGGGATCTACGAGCAGTACTTC,.,.,TRBV5-5,TRBJ2-7
CASSPVQGMAVEQYF,TGTGCCAGCAGTCCGGTCCAGGGGATGGCGGTCGAGCAGTACTTC,.,.,TRBV28,TRBJ2-7
CASSYSRQAYEQYF,TGTGCCAGCAGTTACTCGAGACAAGCCTACGAGCAGTACTTC,.,.,TRBV6-5,TRBJ2-7